This T cell receptor beta chain was obtained from a study of control samples from healthy donors and cancer patients. Generated by immunoSEQ multiplex PCR, the TCRdb table keeps only in-frame clones and is missing some. The repertoire holds about 150,000 clones, with roughly nine tenths as singletons. Sequences were obtained from blood. This sequence originates from a man aged 25 to 45 in good health.

The chain's CDR3 is CASSDYRGGYTF. CDR3 nucleotide sequence: TGTGCCAGCAGCGATTACAGGGGTGGCTACACCTTC. V gene TRBV9 combines with J gene TRBJ1-2; 7 nucleotides align to TRBD1. Germline assignment: CDR1 SGDLS and CDR2 YYNGEE. This CDR3 has 12 amino acids. V lost 3 bases, J lost 7 bases, and 3 bases stayed unmatched.